The T cell receptor (beta chain) described here comes from a study of long-term antiretroviral therapy in people with HIV. General observations from the study: Relative to control repertoires, HIV repertoires exhibited narrower CDR3 length ranges. Gathering of blood took place between the mid-2000s and the late 2010s, possibly under older ART regimens.

To note about this clone: The antigen is undetermined.

V lost 4 bases and J lost 5; bases outside the gene matches: 7. Germline V gene sequence: CDR1 SGHAT, CDR2 FQNNGV. The CDR3 spans 16 residues. Ahead of DNA extraction, samples held about 0.95-11 million cryopreserved PBMC each. Researchers report immunoSEQ v3.0 was run at survey level. This table comes from immunoSEQ multiplex PCR, and its TCRdb copy is limited to in-frame clones, with some not included. The repertoire holds 13,000 to 15,000 clones, roughly 80% seen once, with approximately 16% in the top ten. The source is a woman aged 40 to 50 with HIV. This chain uses TRBV11-2 with TRBJ2-4, with 11 bases matching TRBD2. Material: unsorted PBMCs, obtained 1.8 years before starting antiretroviral therapy. The CDR3 DNA follows: TGTGCCAGCAGCTCCGGACTAGCGGGCGGGGAAAACATTCAGTACTTC. Amino acids: CASSSGLAGGENIQYF.